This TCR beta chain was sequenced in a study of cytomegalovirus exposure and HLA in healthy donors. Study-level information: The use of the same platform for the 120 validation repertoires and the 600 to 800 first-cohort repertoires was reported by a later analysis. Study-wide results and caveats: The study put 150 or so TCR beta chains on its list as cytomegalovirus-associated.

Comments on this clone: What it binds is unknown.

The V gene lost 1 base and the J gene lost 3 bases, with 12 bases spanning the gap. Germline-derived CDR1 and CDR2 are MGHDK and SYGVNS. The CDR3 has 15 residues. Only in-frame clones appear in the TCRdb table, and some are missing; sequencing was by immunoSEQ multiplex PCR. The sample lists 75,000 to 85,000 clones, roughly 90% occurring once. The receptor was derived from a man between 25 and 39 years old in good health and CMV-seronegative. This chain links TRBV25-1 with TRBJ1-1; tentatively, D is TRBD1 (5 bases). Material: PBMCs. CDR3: CASSELGPMDTEAFF. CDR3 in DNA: TGTGCCAGCAGTGAATTGGGGCCTATGGACACTGAAGCTTTCTTT.